The present entry profiles one T cell receptor beta chain with its context. Its specificity is unknown. The data originate from a study of human T cells and chemical hapten exposure. Study-wide background: There were per-sample TCR yield variations, arising mainly from small pooled library volume differences.

General study points: With alopecia, donors may have immune responses unlike healthy people's. A positive correlation with patch test score was found for PT1 expanded TCR counts.

The time point here: patch test 1, 2 weeks after DPC sensitization. Sample treatment: therapeutic diphenylcyclopropenone sensitization with weekly scalp DPC. TCRdb analysed the RACE reads with MiXCR anew, one entry per CDR3 protein. This table has some 120,000 distinct CDR3 sequences, around an eighth appearing once. The CDR3 length is 15 residues. Trimming removed 6 bases at V and 7 bases at J, with 19 bases between. This receptor was identified in a woman in her fifties or sixties with alopecia areata. Some clones in this sample may be carry-over from other donors' samples. The chain combines TRBV12-3 or TRBV12-4 with TRBJ2-1, with a tentative D call TRBD2 (6 bases). Sequences were derived from whole blood, sampled in connection with sensitization to the hapten diphenylcyclopropenone (DPC). CDR3 loop: CASSSLYLEGNEQFF. The CDR3, as DNA: TGTGCCAGCAGCTCCCTTTACCTGGAGGGGAATGAGCAGTTCTTC.